The 30 T cell receptor beta chains below all came from one sample that was sequenced in a study of molecular identifiers for immune sequencing clone quantification. TCRdb ran MiXCR on the PCR reads and lists one entry per CDR3 protein. The sample comprises 400,000 to 600,000 distinct CDR3 sequences, 20% to 25% of which are singletons, and around 0.86% rests with the top ten. What was sequenced was naive CD8+ T cells from blood, with Jurkat cell RNA spiked in. Subset denoted: FACS-sorted CD8+CD4-CCR7+CD45RA+ naive T cells. The receptors derive from a human donor in good health. Some libraries in this study had Jurkat cell RNA spiked in.

This clonotype was counted ten times or more. The J gene is TRBJ2-3, the V gene TRBV29-1; D may correspond to TRBD1 or TRBD2 (6 bases each). Germline loops: CDR1 SQVTM, CDR2 ANQGSEA. The CDR3 runs 14 residues. V lost 6 bases, J lost 5 bases, and 18 bases lay in between. CDR3 in amino acids: CSVPRVEGVDTQYF. DNA for the CDR3: TGCAGCGTCCCGAGGGTGGAGGGGGTAGATACGCAGTATTTT.

In its sample, this clonotype was seen many times. V is TRBV6-5 and J is TRBJ1-2; 7 nucleotides align to TRBD1. Germline V gives CDR1 MNHEY, CDR2 SVGAGI. The CDR3 totals 16 residues. The V and J ends lost 5 bases and 2 bases, in that order; junction bases with no gene match: 11. This CDR3 reads CASSLRQGGVNYGYTF. In DNA, the CDR3 is TGTGCCAGCAGTCTCCGACAGGGAGGTGTCAACTATGGCTACACCTTC.

The chain recombines TRBV6-2 or TRBV6-3 with TRBJ2-4; 7 bases match TRBD2. Germline trimming cut 0 bases from V and 1 base from J; bases unmatched to any gene: 3. The germline V gene encodes CDR1 MNHEY and CDR2 SVGEGT. The CDR3 runs 16 residues. The CDR3 protein is CASSYSFSGAKNIQYF. CDR3 DNA sequence: TGTGCCAGCAGTTACTCGTTTAGCGGGGCCAAAAACATTCAGTACTTC.

This clonotype was counted many times. The rearrangement uses TRBV5-1 and TRBJ2-7; D possibly corresponds to TRBD1 (5 bases). V shed 0 bases and J shed 5 bases, with 6 bases lying between them. The CDR3 covers 12 residues. Germline-derived CDR1 and CDR2 are SGHRS and YFSETQ. The DNA of the CDR3 is TGCGCCAGCAGCTTGGAGGGGAACGAGCAGTACTTC. Translated, it gives CASSLEGNEQYF.

The V and J genes are TRBV4-3 and TRBJ1-1, with TRBD1 as a possible D gene (5 bases). Per the germline V gene, CDR1 is LGHNA and CDR2 is YSLEER. This CDR3 is 15 amino acids long. V lost 0 bases to trimming and J lost 2 bases, with 10 bases between them. For the CDR3, the DNA is TGCGCCAGCAGCCAAGACGGGACCATAAACACTGAAGCTTTCTTT. It translates to CASSQDGTINTEAFF.

This clonotype was seen many times. The V call is TRBV4-3, the J call TRBJ2-3; weak D call: TRBD2 (5 bases). The CDR3 extends over 16 amino acids. Germline V CDR1 and CDR2: LGHNA, YSLEER. V was trimmed by 0 bases and J by 0 bases, leaving 10 bases between them. CDR3 in DNA: TGCGCCAGCAGCCAAGACCGATGGACTAGCACAGATACGCAGTATTTT. It codes for CASSQDRWTSTDTQYF.

This clonotype was seen repeatedly, ten times or more. The chain joins TRBV12-3 or TRBV12-4 to TRBJ2-7; 8 nucleotides agree with TRBD2. The CDR3 runs to 14 residues. The V segment lost 8 bases and the J segment 6 bases; nucleotides outside the gene matches: 12. The CDR3 region is CASSLGGRTSEQYF. DNA for the CDR3: TGTGCCAGCTCTCTTGGCGGGAGGACCTCCGAGCAGTACTTC.

This chain uses TRBV19 with TRBJ1-1, with D hard to call. This CDR3 region has 14 residues. Germline V CDR1 and CDR2: LNHDA, SQIVND (reference sequence). Trimming pared 6 bases from V and 3 bases from J, leaving 14 bases between. The CDR3 coding sequence is TGTGCCAGTAGGAGGATTTTCGGGGACACTGAAGCTTTCTTT. This codes for CASRRIFGDTEAFF.

In the case of this clonotype: The CDR3 carries no conserved terminal phenylalanine or tryptophan, so it likely arises from a read error. The chain uses TRBV6-5 and TRBJ2-1, with 7 bases identical to TRBD1. The CDR3 covers 13 residues. CDR1 is MNHEY, CDR2 SVGAGI, per germline. V shed 4 bases and J 7 bases; nucleotides not matched to a gene: 4. DNA for the CDR3: TGTGCCAGCAGTTCAGGGGGTGTAAATGAGCAGTTCCTC. Encoded protein: CASSSGGVNEQFL.

The chain employs TRBV5-1 and TRBJ2-5, with D perhaps assigned TRBD1 or TRBD2 (5 bases each). CDR1 is SGHRS, CDR2 YFSETQ, per germline. The germline V and J ends were trimmed by 2 bases and 7 bases, with 12 bases remaining between them. The CDR3 consists of 13 residues. The CDR3 DNA reads TGCGCCAGCAGCTTAATAGAGAGGGGGACCCAGTACTTC. Translating it yields CASSLIERGTQYF.

A note on this clonotype: A junction boundary mismatches the germline segment, possibly from a read error. The chain couples TRBV18 to TRBJ2-3, with TRBD2 identical over 7 bases. There are 17 residues in the CDR3. From germline, CDR1 is KGHSH and CDR2 LQKENI. The CDR3 region has the DNA TGTGCCAGCTCACCACCCCTAGCGGAGCCTAGCATAGATACGCAGTATTTT. Translating gives CASSPPLAEPSIDTQYF.

In its sample, this clonotype was seen many times. The rearrangement uses TRBV5-1 and TRBJ2-1; 14 bases map to TRBD2. This CDR3 spans 18 amino acids. Germline lookup yields CDR1 SGHRS and CDR2 YFSETQ. Trimming removed 2 bases from V and 2 bases from J; junction bases left unmatched: 6. The chain's CDR3 is CASSFRTSGGPTYNEQFF. CDR3 sequence (DNA): TGCGCCAGCAGCTTTAGGACTAGCGGGGGGCCTACCTACAATGAGCAGTTCTTC.

This clonotype was observed a few times. The chain has TRBV7-9 and TRBJ2-2; TRBD2 might be the D (6 bases). The V end lost 4 bases, the J end lost 1 base, and 16 bases lay between the germline ends. Germline-derived CDR1 and CDR2 are SEHNR and FQNEAQ (reference sequence). The CDR3 length is 17 residues. Written as DNA, the CDR3 is TGTGCCAGCAGCTCCCAGAGACTAGAAGGGAACACCGGGGAGCTGTTTTTT. Translating it yields CASSSQRLEGNTGELFF.

This clonotype came up once. A clone one base away is much larger, so this may be a read error. The chain is built from TRBV6-1 and TRBJ1-4; D not certain. Trimming took off 10 bases at V and 0 bases at J, with 18 bases between the two ends. CDR1 and CDR2 (germline): MNHNS, SASEGT. The CDR3 is 16 amino acids. The CDR3: CATREGLLATNEKLFF. In nucleotides, the CDR3 is TGTGCCACCCGAGAGGGCCTTCTCGCAACTAATGAAAAACTGTTTTTT.

This clonotype was seen a few times. The V gene is TRBV6-5, the J gene TRBJ2-7, with 9 bases aligning to TRBD2. The CDR3 sequence is 14 residues long. V lost 7 bases to trimming and J lost 1 base; unmatched junction nucleotides: 5. Germline lookup yields CDR1 MNHEY and CDR2 SVGAGI. The CDR3, as DNA: TGTGCCAGCACCAGCGGGAGGTTGTCCTACGAGCAGTACTTC. It yields the protein CASTSGRLSYEQYF.

Note on this clonotype: This clone may be a read error of a much larger clone one base away. This chain links TRBV6-5 with TRBJ1-2; D is unclear. From germline, CDR1 is MNHEY and CDR2 SVGAGI. The CDR3 length is 13 residues. CDR3 sequence: CASAPAAAYGYAF. The CDR3, as DNA: TGTGCCAGCGCCCCTGCCGCAGCATATGGCTACGCCTTC.

This clonotype was counted a few times. The chain has TRBV20-1 and TRBJ2-1, with TRBD2 matching 12 bases. The CDR3 contains 15 residues. From germline, CDR1 is DFQATT and CDR2 SNEGSKA (reference sequence). The V segment lost 4 bases and the J segment 7 bases; nucleotides outside the gene matches: 8. CDR3 protein: CSAKSASGGDNEQFF. CDR3 DNA: TGCAGTGCTAAAAGCGCTAGCGGGGGGGATAATGAGCAGTTCTTC.

In this sample, this clonotype turned up many times. The chain links TRBV6-2 or TRBV6-3 to TRBJ2-3; TRBD2 matches 12 bases. After removal of 7 bases from V and 1 base from J, the junction contained 12 bases not matched to a gene. CDR1 MNHEY and CDR2 SVGEGT come from the germline V gene. The length of the CDR3 is 18 residues. DNA of the CDR3: TGTGCCAGCACCCTGGGGACTAGCGGGTTTCCCCGCACAGATACGCAGTATTTT. Protein product: CASTLGTSGFPRTDTQYF.

Notes on this clonotype: With a much larger clone just one base away, this may be a read error. The chain employs TRBV29-1 and TRBJ2-7, with 7 bases fitting TRBD1. The ends lost 4 bases at V and 3 bases at J; junction bases unmatched: 9. Germline-derived CDR1 and CDR2 are SQVTM and ANQGSEA. The CDR3 runs 14 residues. CDR3 amino acids: CSVATRDSLYEQYF. In DNA, the CDR3 is TGCAGCGTTGCGACCCGGGACAGCCTCTACGAGCAGTACTTC.

The J gene is TRBJ2-1, the V gene TRBV27; tentatively, D is TRBD1 (5 bases). Germline V gene sequence: CDR1 MNHEY, CDR2 SMNVEV (reference sequence). This CDR3 spans 15 amino acids. V was clipped by 5 bases and J by 3 bases, with 14 bases between them. The CDR3 here is CASSPTDPNYNEQFF. The CDR3 bases are TGTGCCAGCAGTCCGACAGACCCGAACTACAATGAGCAGTTCTTC.

The V and J genes are TRBV5-6 and TRBJ2-1, with D unclear. V was shortened by 3 bases and J by 9 bases, with 7 bases between the two germline ends. This CDR3 region has 11 residues. Germline V gives CDR1 SGHDT, CDR2 YYEEEE. As DNA, the CDR3 is TGTGCCAGCAGCTCCGAAGTTGAGCAGTTCTTC. It is translated as CASSSEVEQFF.

This clonotype has a count of ten or more. V is TRBV5-4 and J is TRBJ2-3; 12 bases line up with TRBD2. V lost 6 bases to trimming and J lost 5 bases; unmatched junction nucleotides: 7. The germline V gene encodes CDR1 SGHNT and CDR2 YYREEE (reference sequence). There are 15 residues in the CDR3. This chain's CDR3 is CASISSGGAIDTQYF. CDR3 DNA sequence: TGTGCCAGCATTTCTAGCGGGGGGGCGATAGATACGCAGTATTTT.

The chain combines TRBV28 with TRBJ2-2, with 7 bases matching TRBD2. V lost 3 bases, J lost 4 bases, and 20 bases stayed unmatched. Germline CDR1 MDHEN, CDR2 SYDVKM. The CDR3 totals 20 residues. CDR3 bases: TGTGCCAGCAGTTTCCTCTACCTGTCCGGGACTAAAGATGTCACCGGGGAGCTGTTTTTT. Its translation is CASSFLYLSGTKDVTGELFF.

This clonotype was counted ten times or more. The chain employs TRBV12-3 or TRBV12-4 and TRBJ2-3; TRBD1 or TRBD2 may be the D gene (6 bases each). Deletions cut 5 bases from V and 4 bases from J, with 10 bases between. The CDR3 consists of 13 residues. The CDR3 nucleotides are TGTGCCAGCAGTCGAGGGGGGTCAGATACGCAGTATTTT. As protein: CASSRGGSDTQYF.

Here the CDR3 reads CASSQKTSGTYEQYF. For the CDR3, the DNA is TGTGCCAGCAGCCAAAAGACTAGCGGAACCTACGAGCAGTACTTC. The rearrangement uses TRBV4-2 and TRBJ2-7, with 9 bases aligning to TRBD2. The CDR3 covers 15 residues. Per the germline V gene, CDR1 is LGHNA and CDR2 is YNFKEQ. The trim removed 2 bases at V and 2 bases at J, leaving 4 bases unmatched.

Only a few counts were recorded for this clonotype. As the CDR3 is not closed by the conserved phenylalanine or tryptophan, this likely results from a read error. The CDR3 coding sequence is TGCGCCAGCAGCCAAGATGAATGGGGGGCGGGGGCCAACGTCCTGACTTCC. Protein product: CASSQDEWGAGANVLTS. The chain carries TRBV4-3 and TRBJ2-6, with D perhaps being TRBD1 or TRBD2 (6 bases each). Trimming pared 0 bases from V and 4 bases from J, leaving 13 bases between. Germline values: CDR1 LGHNA, CDR2 YSLEER. The CDR3 loop spans 17 amino acids.

The genes are TRBV7-2 and TRBJ2-7, with 7 nucleotides matching TRBD1. Germline assignment: CDR1 SGHTA and CDR2 FQGNSA. The CDR3 runs to 14 residues. V was clipped by 6 bases and J by 3 bases; unmatched bases: 8. The CDR3 is CASSGTEVRYEQYF. CDR3 nucleotides: TGTGCCAGCAGTGGGACAGAAGTTCGCTACGAGCAGTACTTC.

This clonotype was found once. A read error is possible here, since a much larger clone lies one base away. V usage is TRBV7-9 and J usage is TRBJ2-5, with 12 bases aligning to TRBD1. The ends lost 5 bases at V and 4 bases at J; junction bases unmatched: 5. Germline V lookup: CDR1 SEHNR, CDR2 FQNEAQ (reference sequence). This CDR3 comprises 15 residues. CDR3 amino acids: CASSPGQGAGETQYF. CDR3 sequence (DNA): TGTGCCAGCAGCCCGGGACAGGGGGCAGGAGAGACCCAGTACTTC.

The sample holds many counts of this clonotype. The chain couples TRBV27 to TRBJ2-3, with 15 bases lining up with TRBD2. Germline trimming cut 5 bases from V and 2 bases from J; bases unmatched to any gene: 11. CDR1 and CDR2 (germline): MNHEY, SMNVEV (reference sequence). The CDR3 covers 19 residues. CDR3 nucleotides: TGTGCCAGCAGTCCCCGGACTAGCGGGGGGGGCGTTGCCACAGATACGCAGTATTTT. This translates into CASSPRTSGGGVATDTQYF.

V gene TRBV24-1 combines with J gene TRBJ2-1; 15 positions agree with TRBD2. CDR3 length: 19 amino acids. The V and J ends lost 2 bases and 2 bases, in that order; junction bases with no gene match: 6. Per the germline V gene, CDR1 is KGHDR and CDR2 is SFDVKD. The CDR3 bases are TGTGCCACCAGTGATTCCGGGACTAGCGGGAGGAGGCCCTACAATGAGCAGTTCTTC. Its translation is CATSDSGTSGRRPYNEQFF.